This entry lists 29 T cell receptor beta chains sequenced from one sample in a study of immune heterogeneity within non-small cell lung tumors. Multiplex PCR with 32 V and 13 J primers amplified TCR beta CDR3. TCRdb passed the multiplex PCR reads through MiXCR, listing each CDR3 protein once. This sample yields some 10,000 distinct CDR3 sequences, of which roughly a quarter are seen a single time; about an eighth belongs to the top ten. At approximately 600 ng per sample, bulk tumor genomic DNA provided the template. During surgery, each primary tumor gave multiple biopsies spaced as far apart as possible. Patients with untreated, newly diagnosed non-small cell lung cancer underwent curative surgery. The sample comprised lung tumor tissue. The receptors shown here come from a man between 45 and 60 years old with non-small cell lung cancer.

The sample holds many counts of this clonotype. The chain has TRBV7-8 and TRBJ2-5; tentatively, D is TRBD1 (5 bases). CDR3 length: 13 residues. Between the trimmed V and J ends, which lost 1 base and 4 bases, there was a span of 7 bases. Per germline, CDR1 SGHVS and CDR2 FQNEAQ. CDR3 amino acids: CASSLGGLETQYF. The CDR3 coding sequence is TGTGCCAGCAGCTTAGGGGGCTTAGAGACCCAGTACTTC. The full variable domain, in which reference TRBV7-8 and TRBJ2-5 provide the parts outside the CDR3, is GAGVSQSPRYKVAKRGQDVALRCDPISGHVSLFWYQQALGQGPEFLTYFQNEAQLDKSGLPSDRFFAERPEGSVSTLKIQRTQQEDSAVYLCASSLGGLETQYFGPGTRLLVL.

This clonotype was picked up many times. The chain joins TRBV24-1 to TRBJ1-1, with D maybe TRBD1 (6 bases). The CDR3 runs 18 residues. Per germline, CDR1 KGHDR and CDR2 SFDVKD. V shed 5 bases and J shed 1 base, with 22 bases lying between them. CDR3 region: CATSGTGTLFAGNTEAFF. The CDR3 DNA is TGTGCCACCAGTGGAACCGGGACACTCTTCGCAGGGAACACTGAAGCTTTCTTT.

Turning to this clonotype: The junction departs from germline at one end; a sequencing error may be responsible. This chain uses TRBV6-1 with TRBJ1-1; D not resolved. CDR3 length: 14 amino acids. Germline CDR1 MNHNS, CDR2 SASEGT. The CDR3 nucleotides are TGTGCCAGCACCCTCCAGTCAAGGCCCACTGAAGATTTCTTT. Translation gives CASTLQSRPTEDFF.

In its sample, this clonotype ranks as medium-sized. The chain employs TRBV20-1 and TRBJ1-1; 7 positions agree with TRBD1. V gave up 1 base and J gave up 3 bases; unmatched junction bases: 5. Per the germline V gene, CDR1 is DFQATT and CDR2 is SNEGSKA (reference sequence). CDR3 size: 14 residues. The CDR3: CSARGMTGYTEAFF. The CDR3 region has the DNA TGCAGTGCTAGAGGGATGACAGGGTACACTGAAGCTTTCTTT.

By share, this clonotype counts as medium-sized. V is TRBV20-1 and J is TRBJ2-1; 10 bases agree with TRBD2. This CDR3 region has 14 residues. Germline CDR1 and CDR2: DFQATT and SNEGSKA (reference sequence). This CDR3 is CSFASGRDYNEQFF. CDR3 sequence (DNA): TGCAGCTTTGCTAGCGGGAGAGACTACAATGAGCAGTTCTTC.

The gene calls are TRBV5-5 and TRBJ2-7; D is uncertain. Germline CDR1 reads SGHKS; CDR2 reads YYEKEE (reference sequence). Trimming removed 2 bases from V and 2 bases from J, with 11 bases in between. CDR3 length equals 14 residues. Here the CDR3 DNA reads TGTGCCAGCAGCTTTATGACGGAGCCCTACGAGCAGTACTTC. It encodes CASSFMTEPYEQYF.

At least ten counts were recorded for this clonotype. J is TRBJ2-3 and V is TRBV2; no firm D call. The CDR3 has 11 residues. V gave up 3 bases and J gave up 10 bases, with 8 bases separating them. Germline CDR1 and CDR2: SNHLY and FYNNEI. The CDR3 protein is CASSDNSPQYF. The CDR3, as DNA: TGTGCCAGCAGTGACAACTCGCCGCAGTATTTT.

Note on this clonotype: A read error may be the cause here, since a much bigger clone is one base away. The gene calls are TRBV7-9 and TRBJ1-2, with 9 nucleotides matching TRBD1. The CDR3 loop spans 15 amino acids. After removal of 3 bases from V and 3 bases from J, the junction contained 5 bases not matched to a gene. Germline CDR1 and CDR2: SEHNR and FQNEAQ (reference sequence). CDR3 amino acids: CASSFGTGCHYGYTF. Written as DNA, the CDR3 is TGTGCCAGCAGCTTTGGGACAGGGTGTCACTATGGCTACACCTTC.

This clonotype has a count of ten or more. The V call is TRBV10-1, the J call TRBJ1-2; maybe TRBD1 (6 bases). Trimming cost V 2 bases and J 4 bases, with 8 bases left between them. This CDR3 has 13 amino acids. CDR1 is WNHNN and CDR2 is SYGVQD in the germline V gene (reference sequence). The CDR3 sequence is CASSETGTYGYTF. DNA of the CDR3: TGCGCCAGCAGTGAGACAGGGACCTATGGCTACACCTTC.

The chain joins TRBV3-1 to TRBJ2-3; TRBD2 matches 7 bases. The V gene end was trimmed by 0 bases and the J gene end by 5 bases; junction bases not matched to a gene: 5. The germline V gene has CDR1 LGHDT and CDR2 YNNKEL (reference sequence). CDR3 length: 15 amino acids. The CDR3, as DNA: TGTGCCAGCAGCCAAGATGGGAGGGGTGGAGATACGCAGTATTTT. Amino acids: CASSQDGRGGDTQYF.

This clonotype occurred a few times. The J gene is TRBJ2-2, the V gene TRBV30; the D gene is possibly TRBD1 (6 bases). V was cut by 2 bases and J by 6 bases, with 10 bases left in between. The CDR3 length is 13 residues. Germline-derived CDR1 and CDR2 are GTSNPN and SVGIG (reference sequence). The CDR3, as DNA: TGTGCCTGGAGTCAAGGGGGTCCCGGGGAGCTGTTTTTT. This translates into CAWSQGGPGELFF.

This clonotype was observed a handful of times. V usage is TRBV9 and J usage is TRBJ1-6; D remains unclear. This CDR3 has 15 amino acids. Deletions cut 3 bases from V and 1 base from J, with 8 bases between. Looked up from germline, CDR1 is SGDLS and CDR2 is YYNGEE. CDR3 nucleotide sequence: TGTGCCAGCAGCGCCCAACAGTCCTATAATTCACCCCTCCACTTT. As protein: CASSAQQSYNSPLHF.

This clonotype was seen a handful of times. A much larger clone differs from this one at a single base, so this may be a read error. The chain is built from TRBV5-1 and TRBJ1-3, with a tentative D call TRBD1 (5 bases). V lost 4 bases to trimming and J lost 8 bases, with 16 bases between them. This CDR3 region has 14 residues. Germline V lookup: CDR1 SGHRS, CDR2 YFSETQ. Written as DNA, the CDR3 is TGCGCCAGCAGCGAAGGGCAGGGTAGAGACACCATATATTTT. This gives the protein CASSEGQGRDTIYF.

Sample share makes this clonotype medium-sized. The genes are TRBV19 and TRBJ1-5, with unresolved D. Germline-derived CDR1 and CDR2 are LNHDA and SQIVND (reference sequence). This CDR3 has 12 amino acids. With 1 base removed from V and 9 bases from J, the gap between germline ends came to 7 bases. DNA for the CDR3: TGTGCCAGTAGTATAGGGGTCCGGCCCCAGCATTTT. Translating gives CASSIGVRPQHF. Looking up the rest from reference TRBV19 and TRBJ1-5 gives the full variable domain: DGGITQSPKYLFRKEGQNVTLSCEQNLNHDAMYWYRQDPGQGLRLIYYSQIVNDFQKGDIAEGYSVSREKKESFPLTVTSAQKNPTAFYLCASSIGVRPQHFGDGTRLSIL.

This clonotype was recorded at least ten times. The genes are TRBV19 and TRBJ2-7; no definite D call. V lost 3 bases, J lost 2 bases, and 14 bases lay in between. Germline lookup yields CDR1 LNHDA and CDR2 SQIVND (reference sequence). The CDR3 extends over 15 amino acids. The CDR3 spells CASSIVFNGAYEQYF. CDR3 coding DNA: TGTGCCAGTAGTATCGTCTTCAACGGAGCCTACGAGCAGTACTTC.

As regards this clonotype: Possible read error: a much larger clone is one base away. V and J are TRBV12-3 or TRBV12-4 and TRBJ1-2; possibly TRBD1 for D (6 bases). This CDR3 spans 15 amino acids. V lost 6 bases and J lost 5, with 19 bases in between. CDR3 sequence reads: CASRLGQSEGYGYTF. DNA for the CDR3: TGTGCCAGCAGACTCGGACAGTCGGAGGGTTATGGCTACACCTTC.

This clonotype occurred many times. V is TRBV6-1 and J is TRBJ2-1; 7 bases match TRBD1. V gave up 6 bases and J gave up 5 bases; unmatched junction bases: 7. There are 14 residues in the CDR3. CDR1 is MNHNS and CDR2 is SASEGT in the germline V gene. In DNA, the CDR3 is TGTGCCAGCAGACAGGGACAGCCCAACAATGAGCAGTTCTTC. Translation: CASRQGQPNNEQFF.

Ten or more counts support this clonotype. This chain joins TRBV6-1 and TRBJ2-7; D is possibly TRBD2 (5 bases). Germline V gene lookup returns CDR1 MNHNS and CDR2 SASEGT. Between the trimmed V and J ends, which lost 8 bases and 6 bases, there was a span of 14 bases. This CDR3 comprises 12 residues. CDR3 region: CASGQLSGEQYF. CDR3 nucleotides: TGTGCCAGCGGGCAACTCAGCGGCGAGCAGTACTTC.

This clonotype was observed a few times. The chain has TRBV7-8 and TRBJ2-1; D is perhaps TRBD2 (6 bases). This CDR3 comprises 13 residues. V was cut by 3 bases and J by 6 bases, with 9 bases left in between. Germline V lookup: CDR1 SGHVS, CDR2 FQNEAQ. CDR3 sequence (DNA): TGTGCCAGCAGCTTGGGGACTCTCAATGAGCAGTTCTTC. Protein: CASSLGTLNEQFF.

This clonotype showed up just a few times. A single base separates this from a much larger clone, so it may be a read error. The rearrangement uses TRBV6-4 and TRBJ2-2, with D maybe TRBD1 (6 bases). Germline V CDR1 and CDR2: MRHNA, SNTAGT. CDR3 size: 14 residues. This CDR3 reads CAISEQGNTGELFF. CDR3 DNA: TGTGCCATCAGTGAACAGGGCAACACCGGGGAGCTGTTTTTT.

The chain has TRBV28 and TRBJ2-3; TRBD2 might be the D (6 bases). Germline assignment: CDR1 MDHEN and CDR2 SYDVKM. This CDR3 is 15 amino acids long. V was trimmed by 0 bases and J by 5 bases, leaving 12 bases between them. The CDR3 region is CASSLWGGGVDTQYF. In nucleotides, the CDR3 is TGTGCCAGCAGTTTATGGGGCGGCGGGGTAGATACGCAGTATTTT.

This clonotype is classed as medium-sized. This chain links TRBV2 with TRBJ2-3, with D unclear. Germline values: CDR1 SNHLY, CDR2 FYNNEI. V was clipped by 7 bases and J by 0 bases, with 14 bases between them. This CDR3 has 15 residues. Here the CDR3 reads CASKYRIRSTDTQYF. Here the CDR3 DNA reads TGTGCCAGCAAATATCGAATTAGGAGCACAGATACGCAGTATTTT.

As for this clonotype: A single base separates this from a much larger clone, so it may be a read error. The conserved closing phenylalanine or tryptophan is absent in this CDR3, likely reflecting a read error. The V call is TRBV6-5, the J call TRBJ1-2, with 11 bases fitting TRBD1. Germline V gene data show CDR1 as MNHEY and CDR2 as SVGAGI. The CDR3 loop spans 16 amino acids. The V segment lost 0 bases and the J segment 7 bases; nucleotides outside the gene matches: 7. Written as DNA, the CDR3 is TGTGCCAGCAGTTACTCAAGGACAGGGGGCTTAGCTGGCTACACCTTA. Translated: CASSYSRTGGLAGYTL.

Concerning this clonotype itself: Just one base apart from a much larger clone, this may be a read error. The J gene is TRBJ2-2, the V gene TRBV19; D perhaps matches TRBD2 (6 bases). Germline CDR1 reads LNHDA; CDR2 reads SQIVND (reference sequence). This CDR3 is 13 amino acids long. The CDR3 nucleotides read TGTGCCAGTTGGACTGGGATTCCCGGGGGGCTGTTTTTT. Its translation is CASWTGIPGGLFF.

This clonotype was observed many times. The chain joins TRBV7-3 to TRBJ2-2; the D gene could be TRBD1 or TRBD2 (5 bases each). Germline V lookup: CDR1 SGHTA, CDR2 FQGTGA. The CDR3 is 16 amino acids. Trimming removed 1 base from V and 4 bases from J, with 13 bases in between. CDR3: CASSLSFGGGTGELFF. CDR3 sequence (DNA): TGTGCCAGCAGCTTAAGTTTTGGTGGGGGCACCGGGGAGCTGTTTTTT.

In its sample, this clonotype was seen many times. This chain uses TRBV19 with TRBJ1-6, with TRBD1 matching over 11 bases. Losses at the gene ends were 8 bases for V and 8 bases for J; bases not matched to a gene: 8. From germline, CDR1 is LNHDA and CDR2 SQIVND (reference sequence). CDR3 length equals 15 residues. This chain's CDR3 is CASATDRGLYSPLHF. Here the CDR3 DNA reads TGTGCCAGTGCAACGGACAGGGGGCTTTATTCACCCCTCCACTTT. The whole variable domain, remainder taken from reference TRBV19 and TRBJ1-6, is DGGITQSPKYLFRKEGQNVTLSCEQNLNHDAMYWYRQDPGQGLRLIYYSQIVNDFQKGDIAEGYSVSREKKESFPLTVTSAQKNPTAFYLCASATDRGLYSPLHFGNGTRLTVT.

In its sample, this clonotype is medium-sized. This chain joins TRBV9 and TRBJ1-2; D is unresolved. The germline CDR1 and CDR2 sequences are SGDLS and YYNGEE. Trimming shortened V by 3 bases and J by 6 bases, and 9 bases separated the two germline ends. The length of the CDR3 is 12 residues. CDR3 sequence: CASSEVGNGYTF. CDR3 nucleotides: TGTGCCAGCAGCGAAGTAGGGAATGGCTACACCTTC. The full variable domain, with the rest looked up from reference TRBV9 and TRBJ1-2, is DSGVTQTPKHLITATGQRVTLRCSPRSGDLSVYWYQQSLDQGLQFLIQYYNGEERAKGNILERFSAQQFPDLHSELNLSSLELGDSALYFCASSEVGNGYTFGSGTRLTVV.

A note on this clonotype: A much bigger clone sits one base away, suggesting this may be a read error. The V call is TRBV12-3 or TRBV12-4, the J call TRBJ2-1, with 7 bases identical to TRBD2. CDR3 length: 14 amino acids. The V gene end was trimmed by 9 bases and the J gene end by 0 bases; junction bases not matched to a gene: 5. CDR3 DNA: TGTGCCAGAAGTCGCGGGAGCTCCTACAATGAGCAGTTCTTC. It is translated as CARSRGSSYNEQFF.

This clonotype counts as medium-sized. The rearrangement joins TRBV28 to TRBJ2-7; TRBD2 matches at 13 bases. The CDR3 extends over 14 amino acids. With V trimmed by 6 bases and J by 7 bases, 6 bases remained unmatched. Germline CDR1 and CDR2: MDHEN and SYDVKM. CDR3 loop: CASRLPGLAGEQYF. CDR3 coding DNA: TGTGCCAGCAGGCTACCGGGACTAGCGGGGGAGCAGTACTTC.